The rows below give T cell receptor beta chains drawn from one sample of a study of shared clonotypes between healthy human individuals. Sequenced by immunoSEQ multiplex PCR; TCRdb stores in-frame clones only, minus some. The table records 950,000 to 1,100,000 clones, about 84% of them present only once. Sequencing was carried out using memory CD4+ T cells from PBMCs. The receptor source for this set is a man aged 18 to 30 in good health. Some clones in this sample may be carry-over from other donors' samples. CDR3s include the opening cysteine and the closing phenylalanine or tryptophan. Fields, in order: clone size, J gene, D gene, V gene, CDR3 DNA, CDR3 protein. The D gene is left open where the match is weak. Some rows mark clone size as missing; the rest say once, few, many or name a class of expanded clone.

clone size: once; J gene: TRBJ1-3; D gene: TRBD1; V gene: TRBV11-2; CDR3 DNA: TGTGCCAGCAGCCTTTCGGTAGGGCAGGGGGCAAAATCTGGAAACACCATATATTTT; CDR3 protein: CASSLSVGQGAKSGNTIYF
clone size: few; J gene: TRBJ2-7; D gene: NA; V gene: TRBV5-1; CDR3 DNA: TGCGCCAGCAGCTTGGCCCCCCTCACCTCCTCCTACGAGCAGTACTTC; CDR3 protein: CASSLAPLTSSYEQYF
clone size: NA; J gene: TRBJ1-5; D gene: NA; V gene: TRBV6-6; CDR3 DNA: TGTGCCAGCAGTTATGGGACTAACCCCAATCAGCCCCAGCATTTT; CDR3 protein: CASSYGTNPNQPQHF
clone size: once; J gene: TRBJ2-1; D gene: NA; V gene: TRBV7-9; CDR3 DNA: TGTGCCAGCAGCCCGGGTAAAGGGAATGAGCAGTTCTTC; CDR3 protein: CASSPGKGNEQFF
clone size: many; J gene: TRBJ2-3; D gene: TRBD1; V gene: TRBV5-6; CDR3 DNA: TGTGCCAGCAGCTTATCAACAGGGGGACCATATTTT; CDR3 protein: CASSLSTGGPYF
clone size: NA; J gene: TRBJ2-1; D gene: TRBD2; V gene: TRBV7-6; CDR3 DNA: TGTGCCAGCAGCCCACTAGCGGGAAGTTACAATGAGCAGTTCTTC; CDR3 protein: CASSPLAGSYNEQFF
clone size: NA; J gene: TRBJ1-1; D gene: NA; V gene: TRBV28; CDR3 DNA: TGTGCCAGCAGTCTCCAGGGCCGGGGGCTCACTGAAGCTTTCTTT; CDR3 protein: CASSLQGRGLTEAFF
clone size: NA; J gene: TRBJ2-1; D gene: TRBD2; V gene: TRBV18; CDR3 DNA: TGTGCCAGCTCACCGGTCGGCCTAGCGGGCCGCAATGAGCAGTTCTTC; CDR3 protein: CASSPVGLAGRNEQFF
clone size: once; J gene: TRBJ2-5; D gene: NA; V gene: TRBV29-1; CDR3 DNA: TGCAGCGCCCCGGTGGGCTATAGGGAGACCCAGTACTTC; CDR3 protein: CSAPVGYRETQYF
clone size: once; J gene: TRBJ2-7; D gene: NA; V gene: TRBV6-1; CDR3 DNA: TGTGCCAGCAGTGAACAGGGGGGGGGCTACGAGCAGTACTTC; CDR3 protein: CASSEQGGGYEQYF
clone size: NA; J gene: TRBJ2-5; D gene: NA; V gene: TRBV29-1; CDR3 DNA: TGCAGTGTAGCGGAAGAGACCCAGTACTTC; CDR3 protein: CSVAEETQYF
clone size: once; J gene: TRBJ2-1; D gene: TRBD2; V gene: TRBV7-2; CDR3 DNA: TGTGCCAGCAGCTTAGTCAGCAGCGGGGGTACCTACAATGAGCAGTTCTTC; CDR3 protein: CASSLVSSGGTYNEQFF
clone size: NA; J gene: TRBJ2-1; D gene: NA; V gene: TRBV7-7; CDR3 DNA: TGTGCCAGCAGCTTAGGAGGACTCTACAATGAGCAGTTCTTC; CDR3 protein: CASSLGGLYNEQFF
clone size: few; J gene: TRBJ2-1; D gene: TRBD2; V gene: TRBV19; CDR3 DNA: TGTGCCAGTAGTATCAATCCAGCGGGAGGCCCTGGGAATGAGCAGTTCTTC; CDR3 protein: CASSINPAGGPGNEQFF
clone size: NA; J gene: TRBJ1-5; D gene: TRBD1; V gene: TRBV9; CDR3 DNA: TGTGCCAGCAGCGCCGGGACAGGGGGATTAATGAGCAATCAGCCCCAGCATTTT; CDR3 protein: CASSAGTGGLMSNQPQHF
clone size: NA; J gene: TRBJ2-7; D gene: NA; V gene: TRBV2; CDR3 DNA: TGTGCCAGCAGTCCTGACAGGTTCAGGTCCTACGAGCAGTACTTC; CDR3 protein: CASSPDRFRSYEQYF
clone size: NA; J gene: TRBJ2-7; D gene: TRBD1; V gene: TRBV7-2; CDR3 DNA: TGTGCCAGCAGCTTTTCCGGGACAGGCTTCGAGCAGTACTTC; CDR3 protein: CASSFSGTGFEQYF
clone size: NA; J gene: TRBJ2-7; D gene: TRBD1; V gene: TRBV5-5; CDR3 DNA: TGTGCCAGCAGCCGAATAGGCGGACAGGACGGGTACGAGCAGTACTTC; CDR3 protein: CASSRIGGQDGYEQYF
clone size: many; J gene: TRBJ2-7; D gene: NA; V gene: TRBV4-2; CDR3 DNA: TGTGCCAGCAGCCAAGAGGGTTACGAGCAGTACTTC; CDR3 protein: CASSQEGYEQYF
clone size: few; J gene: TRBJ2-3; D gene: NA; V gene: TRBV2; CDR3 DNA: TGTGCCAGCAGTGGAACATCCATGGGCACAGATACGCAGTATTTT; CDR3 protein: CASSGTSMGTDTQYF
clone size: NA; J gene: TRBJ1-2; D gene: NA; V gene: TRBV9; CDR3 DNA: TGTGCCAGCAGCGTTGATGGGGATGCCTATGGCTACACCTTC; CDR3 protein: CASSVDGDAYGYTF
clone size: NA; J gene: TRBJ2-3; D gene: NA; V gene: TRBV10-3; CDR3 DNA: TGTGCCACTGGGAGTGCTAGCACAGATACGCAGTATTTT; CDR3 protein: CATGSASTDTQYF
clone size: NA; J gene: TRBJ2-3; D gene: TRBD2; V gene: TRBV6-1; CDR3 DNA: TGTGCCAGCAGTGAACGAGGCGGGAGGGCGGGGGATACGCAGTATTTT; CDR3 protein: CASSERGGRAGDTQYF
clone size: NA; J gene: TRBJ1-5; D gene: NA; V gene: TRBV2; CDR3 DNA: TGTGCCAGCAGTCTCCGCCCCGGATACGGCAATCAGCCCCAGCATTTT; CDR3 protein: CASSLRPGYGNQPQHF
clone size: NA; J gene: TRBJ2-3; D gene: TRBD2; V gene: TRBV7-3; CDR3 DNA: TGTGCCAGCAGCTCCAACCCTGGGGCGGGAGGGGATACGCAGTATTTT; CDR3 protein: CASSSNPGAGGDTQYF
clone size: few; J gene: TRBJ2-7; D gene: TRBD1; V gene: TRBV5-1; CDR3 DNA: TGCGCCAGCAGCTTGGGCGGGGACAGGGACATTAAAGGCTACGAGCAGTACTTC; CDR3 protein: CASSLGGDRDIKGYEQYF
clone size: NA; J gene: TRBJ2-7; D gene: NA; V gene: TRBV27; CDR3 DNA: TGTGCCAGCAGTTTCTCGGGGGCCCCCCTCTACTTC; CDR3 protein: CASSFSGAPLYF
clone size: many; J gene: TRBJ2-7; D gene: NA; V gene: TRBV28; CDR3 DNA: TGTGCCAGCAGTTTTGGGTACAGGCTTCCGCGCGAGCAGTACTTC; CDR3 protein: CASSFGYRLPREQYF
clone size: few; J gene: TRBJ2-2; D gene: NA; V gene: TRBV11-3; CDR3 DNA: TGTGCCAGCAGCTTAGATGGCCCGCAGGCCGGGGAGCTGTTTTTT; CDR3 protein: CASSLDGPQAGELFF
clone size: NA; J gene: TRBJ2-1; D gene: TRBD2; V gene: TRBV7-9; CDR3 DNA: TGTGCCAGCAGGCCGGGACTAGCAGCCTTGGTCGAGTTCTTC; CDR3 protein: CASRPGLAALVEFF
clone size: NA; J gene: TRBJ2-2; D gene: NA; V gene: TRBV2; CDR3 DNA: TGTGCCAGCTCTAGTTCGGGACTCGCGGACACCGGGGAGCTGTTTTTT; CDR3 protein: CASSSSGLADTGELFF
clone size: NA; J gene: TRBJ1-1; D gene: NA; V gene: TRBV28; CDR3 DNA: TGTGCCAGCAGCACTCGGACAAGGGGGTCCACTGAAGCTTTCTTT; CDR3 protein: CASSTRTRGSTEAFF
clone size: few; J gene: TRBJ1-5; D gene: TRBD1; V gene: TRBV27; CDR3 DNA: TGTGCCAGCAGTCTGACAGGGGACCAGCCCCAGCATTTT; CDR3 protein: CASSLTGDQPQHF
clone size: NA; J gene: TRBJ1-2; D gene: NA; V gene: TRBV7-9; CDR3 DNA: TGTGCCAGCAGCCCAGGGCAGAACTATGGCTACACCTTC; CDR3 protein: CASSPGQNYGYTF
clone size: few; J gene: TRBJ1-4; D gene: NA; V gene: TRBV10-3; CDR3 DNA: TGTGCCATCAGTCAGTCCGGAACGGGGGAAAAACTGTTTTTT; CDR3 protein: CAISQSGTGEKLFF
clone size: NA; J gene: TRBJ2-2; D gene: NA; V gene: TRBV19; CDR3 DNA: TGTGCCAGTAGTCGGCTAGCCACCACCGGGGAGCTGTTTTTT; CDR3 protein: CASSRLATTGELFF
clone size: NA; J gene: TRBJ1-5; D gene: TRBD1; V gene: TRBV19; CDR3 DNA: TGTGCCAGTACCACCCGGGACAGAGATCAGCCCCAGCATTTT; CDR3 protein: CASTTRDRDQPQHF
clone size: NA; J gene: TRBJ2-1; D gene: TRBD2; V gene: TRBV19; CDR3 DNA: TGTGCCAGCTGGAGCGGGAGGGCCTACAATGAGCAGTTCTTC; CDR3 protein: CASWSGRAYNEQFF
clone size: NA; J gene: TRBJ1-5; D gene: NA; V gene: TRBV28; CDR3 DNA: TGTGCCAGCAGTTTAGGAGGGCAGGGCGGTCAGCCCCAGCATTTT; CDR3 protein: CASSLGGQGGQPQHF